This T cell receptor beta chain stems from a study of T cell responses to AZD1222 COVID-19 vaccine. The V end was cut by 4 bases, the J end by 9 bases, with 4 bases between. This CDR3 comprises 11 residues. The protocol was immunoSEQ multiplex PCR, while the TCRdb copy is restricted to in-frame clones and leaves out a portion. The repertoire has about 140,000 clones, roughly nine tenths of them found once; the top ten carry around 6.9%. This receptor was identified in an adult who received the MenACWY meningococcal vaccine as a control. Source: peripheral blood, taken 28 days after the second dose of the MenACWY control vaccine. J is TRBJ1-6 and V is TRBV12-3 or TRBV12-4; D remains unclear. The CDR3 region has the DNA TGTGCCAGCAGTTACGGTTCACCCCTCCACTTT. Translated, it gives CASSYGSPLHF.